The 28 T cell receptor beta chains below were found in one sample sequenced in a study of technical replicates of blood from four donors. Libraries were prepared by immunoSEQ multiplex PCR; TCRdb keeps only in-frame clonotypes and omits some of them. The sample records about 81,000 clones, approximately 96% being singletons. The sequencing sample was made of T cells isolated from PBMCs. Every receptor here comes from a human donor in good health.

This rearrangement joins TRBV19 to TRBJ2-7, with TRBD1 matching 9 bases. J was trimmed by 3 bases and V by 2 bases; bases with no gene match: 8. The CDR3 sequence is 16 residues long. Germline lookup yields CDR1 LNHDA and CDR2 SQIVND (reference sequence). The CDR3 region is CASSIIVGQGIYEQYF. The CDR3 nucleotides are TGTGCCAGTAGTATAATTGTTGGACAGGGGATCTACGAGCAGTACTTC.

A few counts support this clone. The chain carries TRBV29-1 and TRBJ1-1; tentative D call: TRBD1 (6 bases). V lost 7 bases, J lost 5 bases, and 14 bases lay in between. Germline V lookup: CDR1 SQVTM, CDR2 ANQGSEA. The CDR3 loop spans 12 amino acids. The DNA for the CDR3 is TGCAGCGCCACAGGGATCGGGACTGAAGCTTTCTTT. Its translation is CSATGIGTEAFF. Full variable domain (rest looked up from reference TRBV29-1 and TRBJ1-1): SAVISQKPSRDICQRGTSLTIQCQVDSQVTMMFWYRQQPGQSLTLIATANQGSEATYESGFVIDKFPISRPNLTFSTLTVSNMSPEDSSIYLCSATGIGTEAFFGQGTRLTVV.

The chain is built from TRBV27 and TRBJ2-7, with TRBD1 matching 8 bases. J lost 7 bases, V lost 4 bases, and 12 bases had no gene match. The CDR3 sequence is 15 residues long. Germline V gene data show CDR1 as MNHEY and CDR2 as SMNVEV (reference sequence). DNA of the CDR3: TGTGCCAGCAGTTATATGAGACAGGGGCAACGAGAGCAGTACTTC. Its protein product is CASSYMRQGQREQYF.

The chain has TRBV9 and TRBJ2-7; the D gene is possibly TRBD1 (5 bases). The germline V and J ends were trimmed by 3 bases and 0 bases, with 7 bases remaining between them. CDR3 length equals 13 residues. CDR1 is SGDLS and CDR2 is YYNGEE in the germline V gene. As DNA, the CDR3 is TGTGCCAGCAGCGAGCAGGGCTCCTACGAGCAGTACTTC. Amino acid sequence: CASSEQGSYEQYF.

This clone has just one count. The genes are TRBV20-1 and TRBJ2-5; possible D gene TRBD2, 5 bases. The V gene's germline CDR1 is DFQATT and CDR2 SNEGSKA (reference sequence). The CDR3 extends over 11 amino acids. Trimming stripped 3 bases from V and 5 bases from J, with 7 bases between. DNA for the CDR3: TGCAGTGCTAGCACTAGGGAGACCCAGTACTTC. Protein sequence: CSASTRETQYF.

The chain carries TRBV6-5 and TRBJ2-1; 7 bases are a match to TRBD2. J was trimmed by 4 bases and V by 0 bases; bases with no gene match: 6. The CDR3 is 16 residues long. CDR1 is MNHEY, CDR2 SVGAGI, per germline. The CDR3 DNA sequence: TGTGCCAGCAGTTACTCTGGCGGGAGTTATTACAATGAGCAGTTCTTC. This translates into CASSYSGGSYYNEQFF.

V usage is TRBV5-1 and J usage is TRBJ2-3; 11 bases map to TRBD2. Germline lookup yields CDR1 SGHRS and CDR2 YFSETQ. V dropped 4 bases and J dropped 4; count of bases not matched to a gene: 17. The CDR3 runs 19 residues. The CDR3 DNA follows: TGCGCCAGCAGCCCTAATAGCGGGAGGGCCCTCGGGGTCGCAGATACGCAGTATTTT. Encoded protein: CASSPNSGRALGVADTQYF.

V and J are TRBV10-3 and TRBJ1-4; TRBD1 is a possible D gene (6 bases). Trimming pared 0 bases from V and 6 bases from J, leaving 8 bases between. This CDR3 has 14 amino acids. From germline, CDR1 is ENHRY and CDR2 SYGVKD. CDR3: CAISESGTHEKLFF. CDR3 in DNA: TGTGCCATCAGTGAGTCCGGGACACATGAAAAACTGTTTTTT.

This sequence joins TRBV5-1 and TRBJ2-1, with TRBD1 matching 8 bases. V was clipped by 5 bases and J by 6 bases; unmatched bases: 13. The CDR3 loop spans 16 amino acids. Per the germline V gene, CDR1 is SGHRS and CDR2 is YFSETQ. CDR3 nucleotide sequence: TGCGCCAGCAGAAACGGACAGGGACAAATCTCCAATGAGCAGTTCTTC. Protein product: CASRNGQGQISNEQFF.

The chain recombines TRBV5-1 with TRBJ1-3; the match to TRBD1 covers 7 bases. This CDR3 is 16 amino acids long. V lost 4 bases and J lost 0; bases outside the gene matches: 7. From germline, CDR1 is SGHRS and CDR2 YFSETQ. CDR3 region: CASSVTGAGSGNTIYF. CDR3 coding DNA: TGCGCCAGCAGCGTAACAGGGGCTGGCTCTGGAAACACCATATATTTT.

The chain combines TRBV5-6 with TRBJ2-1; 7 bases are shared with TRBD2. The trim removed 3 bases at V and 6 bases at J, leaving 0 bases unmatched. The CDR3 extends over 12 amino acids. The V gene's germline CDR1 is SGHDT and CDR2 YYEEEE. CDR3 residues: CASSWGGNEQFF. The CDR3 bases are TGTGCCAGCAGCTGGGGGGGCAATGAGCAGTTCTTC.

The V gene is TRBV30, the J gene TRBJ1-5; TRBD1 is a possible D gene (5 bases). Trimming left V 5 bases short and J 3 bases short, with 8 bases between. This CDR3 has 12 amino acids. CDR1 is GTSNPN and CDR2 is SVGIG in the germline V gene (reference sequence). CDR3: CAWGHNNQPQHF. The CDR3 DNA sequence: TGTGCCTGGGGACATAACAATCAGCCCCAGCATTTT.

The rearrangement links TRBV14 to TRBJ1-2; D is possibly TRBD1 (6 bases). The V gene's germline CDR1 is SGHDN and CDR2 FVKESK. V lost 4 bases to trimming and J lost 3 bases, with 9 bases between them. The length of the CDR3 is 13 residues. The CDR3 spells CASSRDIDYGYTF. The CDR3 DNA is TGTGCCAGCAGCCGGGACATAGACTATGGCTACACCTTC.

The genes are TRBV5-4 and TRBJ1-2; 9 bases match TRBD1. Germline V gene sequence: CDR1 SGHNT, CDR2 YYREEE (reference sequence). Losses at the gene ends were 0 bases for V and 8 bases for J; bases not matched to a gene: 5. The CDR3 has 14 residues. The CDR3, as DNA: TGTGCCAGCAGCTTGGAAGGGACAGGGATCGGCTACACCTTC. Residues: CASSLEGTGIGYTF.

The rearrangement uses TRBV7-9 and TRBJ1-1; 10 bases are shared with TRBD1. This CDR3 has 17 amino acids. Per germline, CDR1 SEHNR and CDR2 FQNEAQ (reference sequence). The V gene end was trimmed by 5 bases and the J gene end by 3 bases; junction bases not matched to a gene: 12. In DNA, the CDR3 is TGTGCCAGCAGCCCCCGACCCGGGGACAGGGGTGACACTGAAGCTTTCTTT. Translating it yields CASSPRPGDRGDTEAFF. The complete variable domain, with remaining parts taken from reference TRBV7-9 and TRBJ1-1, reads DTGVSQNPRHKITKRGQNVTFRCDPISEHNRLYWYRQTLGQGPEFLTYFQNEAQLEKSRLLSDRFSAERPKGSFSTLEIQRTEQGDSAMYLCASSPRPGDRGDTEAFFGQGTRLTVV.

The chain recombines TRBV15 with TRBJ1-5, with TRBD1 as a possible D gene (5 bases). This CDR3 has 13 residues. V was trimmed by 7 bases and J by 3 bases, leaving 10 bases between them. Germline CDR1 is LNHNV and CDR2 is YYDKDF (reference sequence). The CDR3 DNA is TGTGCCACCACCGACAGAGTCAATCAGCCCCAGCATTTT. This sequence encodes CATTDRVNQPQHF. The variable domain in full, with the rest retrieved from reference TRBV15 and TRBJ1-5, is DAMVIQNPRYQVTQFGKPVTLSCSQTLNHNVMYWYQQKSSQAPKLLFHYYDKDFNNEADTPDNFQSRRPNTSFCFLDIRSPGLGDTAMYLCATTDRVNQPQHFGDGTRLSIL.

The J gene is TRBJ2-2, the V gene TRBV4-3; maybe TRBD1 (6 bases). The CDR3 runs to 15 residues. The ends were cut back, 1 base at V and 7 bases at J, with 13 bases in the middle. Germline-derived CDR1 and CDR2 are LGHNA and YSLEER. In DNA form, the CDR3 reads TGCGCCAGCAGCCAAGGAGGGGGTTTGAACGGGGAGCTGTTTTTT. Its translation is CASSQGGGLNGELFF.

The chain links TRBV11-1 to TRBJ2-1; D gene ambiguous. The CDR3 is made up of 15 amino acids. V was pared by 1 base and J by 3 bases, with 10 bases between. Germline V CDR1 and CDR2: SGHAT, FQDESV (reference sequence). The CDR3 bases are TGTGCCAGCAGCTTAGGCCTCAGCGACTACAATGAGCAGTTCTTC. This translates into CASSLGLSDYNEQFF.

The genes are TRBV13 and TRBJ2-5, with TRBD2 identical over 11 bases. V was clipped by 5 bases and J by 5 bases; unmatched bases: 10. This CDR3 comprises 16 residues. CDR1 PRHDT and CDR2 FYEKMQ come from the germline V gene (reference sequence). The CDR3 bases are TGTGCCAGCAGCACCAGACTAGCGGGAAATAAGGAGACCCAGTACTTC. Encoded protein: CASSTRLAGNKETQYF.

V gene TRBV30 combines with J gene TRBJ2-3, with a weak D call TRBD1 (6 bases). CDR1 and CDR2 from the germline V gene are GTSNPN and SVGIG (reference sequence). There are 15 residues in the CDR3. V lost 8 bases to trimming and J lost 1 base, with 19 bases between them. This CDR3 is CARRGALGRTDTQYF. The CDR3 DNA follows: TGTGCCCGCAGGGGAGCCCTGGGCCGCACAGATACGCAGTATTTT.

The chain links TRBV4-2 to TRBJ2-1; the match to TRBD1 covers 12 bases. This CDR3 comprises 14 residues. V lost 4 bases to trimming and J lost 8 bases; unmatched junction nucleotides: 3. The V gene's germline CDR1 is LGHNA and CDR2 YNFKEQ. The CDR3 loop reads CASSLGTGGDEQFF. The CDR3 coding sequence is TGTGCCAGCAGCCTCGGGACAGGGGGCGATGAGCAGTTCTTC.

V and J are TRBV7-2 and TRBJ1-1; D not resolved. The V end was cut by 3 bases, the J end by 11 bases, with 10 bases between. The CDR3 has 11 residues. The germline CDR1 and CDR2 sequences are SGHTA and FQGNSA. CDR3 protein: CASSFEREAFF. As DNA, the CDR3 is TGTGCCAGCAGCTTTGAGAGGGAGGCTTTCTTT.

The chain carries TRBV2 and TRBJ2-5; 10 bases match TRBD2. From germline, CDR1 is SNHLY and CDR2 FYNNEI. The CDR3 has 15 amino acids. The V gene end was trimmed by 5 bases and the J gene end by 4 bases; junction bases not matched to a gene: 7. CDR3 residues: CASSKMSGRAETQYF. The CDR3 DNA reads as TGTGCCAGCAGTAAAATGAGCGGGAGGGCAGAGACCCAGTACTTC.

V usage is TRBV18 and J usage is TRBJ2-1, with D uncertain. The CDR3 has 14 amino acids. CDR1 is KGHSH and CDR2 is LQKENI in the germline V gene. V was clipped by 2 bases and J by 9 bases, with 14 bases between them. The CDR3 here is CASSPVDKSGEQFF. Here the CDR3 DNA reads TGTGCCAGCTCACCAGTGGATAAGTCGGGTGAGCAGTTCTTC.

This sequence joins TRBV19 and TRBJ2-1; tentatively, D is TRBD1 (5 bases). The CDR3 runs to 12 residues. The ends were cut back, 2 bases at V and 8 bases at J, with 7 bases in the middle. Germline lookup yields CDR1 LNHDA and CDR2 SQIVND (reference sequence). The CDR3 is CASSILGDEQFF. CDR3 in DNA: TGTGCCAGTAGTATATTAGGGGATGAGCAGTTCTTC.

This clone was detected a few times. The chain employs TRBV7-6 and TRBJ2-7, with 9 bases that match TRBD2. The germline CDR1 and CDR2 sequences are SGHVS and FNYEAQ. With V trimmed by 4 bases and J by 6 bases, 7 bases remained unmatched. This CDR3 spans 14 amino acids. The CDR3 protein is CASSSLAGQSEQYF. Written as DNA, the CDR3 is TGTGCCAGCAGCTCCCTAGCGGGACAAAGCGAGCAGTACTTC. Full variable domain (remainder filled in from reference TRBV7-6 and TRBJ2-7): GAGVSQSPRYKVTKRGQDVALRCDPISGHVSLYWYRQALGQGPEFLTYFNYEAQQDKSGLPNDRFSAERPEGSISTLTIQRTEQRDSAMYRCASSSLAGQSEQYFGPGTRLTVT.

This chain's CDR3 is CASSLGQFYEQYF. In DNA form, the CDR3 reads TGTGCCAGCAGCCTAGGACAGTTCTACGAGCAGTACTTC. The chain uses TRBV7-9 and TRBJ2-7; the D gene is possibly TRBD1 (6 bases). Germline assignment: CDR1 SEHNR and CDR2 FQNEAQ (reference sequence). The CDR3 runs to 13 residues. Trimming pared 5 bases from V and 3 bases from J, leaving 11 bases between.

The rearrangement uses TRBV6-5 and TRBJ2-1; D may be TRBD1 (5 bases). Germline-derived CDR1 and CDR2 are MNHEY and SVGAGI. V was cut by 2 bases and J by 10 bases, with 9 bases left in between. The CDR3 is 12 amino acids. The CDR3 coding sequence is TGTGCCAGCAGTTACCAGCAGGGAGAGCAGTTCTTC. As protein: CASSYQQGEQFF.